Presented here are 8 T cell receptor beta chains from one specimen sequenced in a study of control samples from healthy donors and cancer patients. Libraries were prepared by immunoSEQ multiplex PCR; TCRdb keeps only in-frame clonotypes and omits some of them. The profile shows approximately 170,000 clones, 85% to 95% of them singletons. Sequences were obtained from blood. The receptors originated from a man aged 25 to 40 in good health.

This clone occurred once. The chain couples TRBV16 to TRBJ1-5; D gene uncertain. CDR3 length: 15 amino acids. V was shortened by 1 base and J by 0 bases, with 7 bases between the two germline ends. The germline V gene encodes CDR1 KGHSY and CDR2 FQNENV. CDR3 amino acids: CASSQWRNSNQPQHF. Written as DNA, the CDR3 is TGTGCCAGCAGCCAATGGCGAAATAGCAATCAGCCCCAGCATTTT. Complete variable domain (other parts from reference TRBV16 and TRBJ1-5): GEEVAQTPKHLVRGEGQKAKLYCAPIKGHSYVFWYQQVLKNEFKFLISFQNENVFDETGMPKERFSAKCLPNSPCSLEIQATKLEDSAVYFCASSQWRNSNQPQHFGDGTRLSIL.

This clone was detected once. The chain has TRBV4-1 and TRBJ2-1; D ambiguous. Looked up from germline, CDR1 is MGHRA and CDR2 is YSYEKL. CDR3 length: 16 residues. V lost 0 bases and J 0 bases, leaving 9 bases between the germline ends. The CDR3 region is CASSQDDWSSYNEQFF. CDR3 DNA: TGCGCCAGCAGCCAAGATGACTGGAGCTCCTACAATGAGCAGTTCTTC.

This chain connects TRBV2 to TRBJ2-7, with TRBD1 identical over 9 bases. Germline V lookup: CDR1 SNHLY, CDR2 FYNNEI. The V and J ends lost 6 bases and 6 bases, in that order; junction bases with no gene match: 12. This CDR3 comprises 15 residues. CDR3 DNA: TGTGCCAGCAGAATGTCATCCGGGACAGGGAGCGAGCAGTACTTC. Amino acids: CASRMSSGTGSEQYF. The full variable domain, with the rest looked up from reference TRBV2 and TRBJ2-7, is EPEVTQTPSHQVTQMGQEVILRCVPISNHLYFYWYRQILGQKVEFLVSFYNNEISEKSEIFDDQFSVERPDGSNFTLKIRSTKLEDSAMYFCASRMSSGTGSEQYFGPGTRLTVT.

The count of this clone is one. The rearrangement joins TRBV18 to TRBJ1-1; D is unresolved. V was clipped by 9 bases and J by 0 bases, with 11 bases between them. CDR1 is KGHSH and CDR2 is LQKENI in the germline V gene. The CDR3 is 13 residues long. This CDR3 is CASMADMNTEAFF. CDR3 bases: TGTGCCAGTATGGCGGATATGAACACTGAAGCTTTCTTT.

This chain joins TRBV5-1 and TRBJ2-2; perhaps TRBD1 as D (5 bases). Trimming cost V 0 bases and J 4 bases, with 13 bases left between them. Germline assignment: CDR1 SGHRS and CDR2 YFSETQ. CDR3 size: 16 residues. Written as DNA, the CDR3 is TGCGCCAGCAGCTTGGCAACAGGATGGAGCACCGGGGAGCTGTTTTTT. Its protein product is CASSLATGWSTGELFF.

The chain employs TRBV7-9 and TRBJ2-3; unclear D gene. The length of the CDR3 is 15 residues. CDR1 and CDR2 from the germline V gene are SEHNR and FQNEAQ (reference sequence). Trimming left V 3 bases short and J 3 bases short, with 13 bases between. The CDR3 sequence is CASSFGVFGTDTQYF. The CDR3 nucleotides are TGTGCCAGCAGCTTCGGAGTTTTCGGGACAGATACGCAGTATTTT.

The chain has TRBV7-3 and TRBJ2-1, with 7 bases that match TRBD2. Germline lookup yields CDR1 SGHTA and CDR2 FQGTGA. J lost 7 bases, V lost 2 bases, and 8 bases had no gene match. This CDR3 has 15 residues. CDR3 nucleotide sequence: TGTGCCAGCAGCTTAGGGACTAATCATAGGAATGAGCAGTTCTTC. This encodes CASSLGTNHRNEQFF. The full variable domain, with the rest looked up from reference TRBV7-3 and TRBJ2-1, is GAGVSQTPSNKVTEKGKYVELRCDPISGHTALYWYRQSLGQGPEFLIYFQGTGAADDSGLPNDRFFAVRPEGSVSTLKIQRTERGDSAVYLCASSLGTNHRNEQFFGPGTRLTVL.

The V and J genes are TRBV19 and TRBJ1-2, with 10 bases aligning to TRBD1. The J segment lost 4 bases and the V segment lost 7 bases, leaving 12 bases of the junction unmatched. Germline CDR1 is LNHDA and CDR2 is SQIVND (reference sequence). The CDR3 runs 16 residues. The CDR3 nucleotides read TGTGCCAGTACCCGCCGGGACAGGGGATTTACCTATGGCTACACCTTC. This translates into CASTRRDRGFTYGYTF.